These 19 T cell receptor beta chains came from one sample sequenced in a study of cytomegalovirus exposure and HLA in healthy donors. TCRdb's table, derived via immunoSEQ multiplex PCR, lists solely in-frame clones and lacks some. The sample includes 80,000 to 95,000 clones, approximately 93% of them seen just once. The sample was PBMCs. Source of these receptors: a woman in her 30s in good health and CMV-seropositive.

This sequence joins TRBV6-1 and TRBJ2-3; 14 bases match TRBD2. The trim removed 1 base at V and 6 bases at J, leaving 6 bases unmatched. Per the germline V gene, CDR1 is MNHNS and CDR2 is SASEGT. The CDR3 runs to 17 residues. CDR3 in DNA: TGTGCCAGCAGTGAAGGGGGACTAGCGGGAGAAGTGGATACGCAGTATTTT. This translates into CASSEGGLAGEVDTQYF.

The chain links TRBV30 to TRBJ2-5, with unresolved D. Matching the DNA end better, TRBJ2-7 makes the J call doubtful. The CDR3 spans 15 residues. Germline V gene sequence: CDR1 GTSNPN, CDR2 SVGIG (reference sequence). CDR3 sequence (DNA): TGTGCCTGGAGTAAGGATTGGAGTACCTCCTACGAGCAGTACTTC. It encodes CAWSKDWSTSYEQYF.

This chain connects TRBV19 to TRBJ2-3; 9 bases are a match to TRBD1. Germline V lookup: CDR1 LNHDA, CDR2 SQIVND (reference sequence). With 10 bases clipped from V and 0 bases from J, the junction kept 2 bases outside the gene matches. CDR3 length equals 13 residues. The CDR3 protein is CATGQGSTDTQYF. The DNA for the CDR3 is TGTGCCACCGGACAGGGGAGCACAGATACGCAGTATTTT.

V and J are TRBV9 and TRBJ2-1, with no clear D. The V end lost 4 bases, the J end lost 0 bases, and 14 bases lay between the germline ends. This CDR3 is 16 amino acids long. Germline V gene lookup returns CDR1 SGDLS and CDR2 YYNGEE. The chain's CDR3 is CASSPPPRSSYNEQFF. Here the CDR3 DNA reads TGTGCCAGCAGCCCACCCCCACGTAGCTCCTACAATGAGCAGTTCTTC.

The rearrangement uses TRBV7-9 and TRBJ2-7; TRBD2 matches at 10 bases. The J segment lost 6 bases and the V segment lost 4 bases, leaving 18 bases of the junction unmatched. The CDR3 consists of 18 residues. Germline values: CDR1 SEHNR, CDR2 FQNEAQ (reference sequence). The CDR3 sequence is CASSSPTRTSGRSFEQYF. The CDR3 DNA reads TGTGCCAGCAGCTCGCCAACCAGGACTAGCGGCCGGTCGTTCGAGCAGTACTTC.

The chain is built from TRBV28 and TRBJ2-7; 7 bases are a match to TRBD1. The germline V gene encodes CDR1 MDHEN and CDR2 SYDVKM. This CDR3 comprises 13 residues. J was trimmed by 5 bases and V by 4 bases; bases with no gene match: 5. DNA of the CDR3: TGTGCCAGCAGTTCCCCAGACAGGGACGAGCAGTACTTC. The encoded protein is CASSSPDRDEQYF.

The CDR3 protein is CATSSRQGNTEAFF. The CDR3 DNA is TGTGCCACCAGCAGCAGGCAGGGAAACACTGAAGCTTTCTTT. This rearrangement joins TRBV15 to TRBJ1-1; tentatively, D is TRBD1 (5 bases). With 3 bases removed from V and 2 bases from J, the gap between germline ends came to 10 bases. This CDR3 is 14 amino acids long. The germline CDR1 and CDR2 sequences are LNHNV and YYDKDF (reference sequence).

The chain couples TRBV5-1 to TRBJ2-7; no reliable D call. CDR3 size: 17 residues. CDR1 is SGHRS and CDR2 is YFSETQ in the germline V gene. The V end was cut by 1 base, the J end by 4 bases, with 21 bases between. This chain's CDR3 is CASSLRLPRQNDYEQYF. The CDR3 DNA is TGCGCCAGCAGCTTGAGGTTACCCCGACAAAACGATTACGAGCAGTACTTC.

V and J are TRBV2 and TRBJ2-1; 8 nucleotides match TRBD1. The CDR3 is made up of 15 amino acids. The V gene end was trimmed by 1 base and the J gene end by 7 bases; junction bases not matched to a gene: 6. Germline lookup yields CDR1 SNHLY and CDR2 FYNNEI. The chain's CDR3 is CASSEDRGLGNEQFF. The CDR3, as DNA: TGTGCCAGCAGTGAAGACAGGGGGTTGGGAAATGAGCAGTTCTTC. The full variable domain, with the rest looked up from reference TRBV2 and TRBJ2-1, is EPEVTQTPSHQVTQMGQEVILRCVPISNHLYFYWYRQILGQKVEFLVSFYNNEISEKSEIFDDQFSVERPDGSNFTLKIRSTKLEDSAMYFCASSEDRGLGNEQFFGPGTRLTVL.

This clone was observed once. V gene TRBV30 combines with J gene TRBJ1-2; 7 nucleotides match TRBD1. Trimming at V came to 5 bases and at J to 4 bases, leaving 13 bases not matched to a gene. Germline V gives CDR1 GTSNPN, CDR2 SVGIG (reference sequence). The CDR3 is made up of 15 amino acids. CDR3 region: CAWGKDPGGIYGYTF. The CDR3 nucleotides read TGTGCCTGGGGGAAAGATCCAGGGGGGATCTATGGCTACACCTTC.

As to this clone: Other nucleotide sequences from this sample produce the same CDR3. This chain connects TRBV7-9 to TRBJ2-1, with D hard to call. The germline V and J ends were trimmed by 1 base and 0 bases, with 4 bases remaining between them. The germline V gene encodes CDR1 SEHNR and CDR2 FQNEAQ (reference sequence). The CDR3 length is 14 residues. The CDR3 is CASSLDSSYNEQFF. DNA for the CDR3: TGTGCCAGCAGCTTAGACAGCTCCTACAATGAGCAGTTCTTC.

This clone was detected once. This sequence joins TRBV9 and TRBJ2-7; TRBD2 matches at 10 bases. The ends lost 0 bases at V and 3 bases at J; junction bases unmatched: 9. Germline V gene lookup returns CDR1 SGDLS and CDR2 YYNGEE. The CDR3 is 17 amino acids. CDR3 DNA: TGTGCCAGCAGCGTAGGGGGCAGCGGGAGGGCCTTCTACGAGCAGTACTTC. Encoded protein: CASSVGGSGRAFYEQYF.

The gene calls are TRBV19 and TRBJ2-1; TRBD2 aligns across 10 bases. With 3 bases clipped from V and 7 bases from J, the junction kept 12 bases outside the gene matches. Per germline, CDR1 LNHDA and CDR2 SQIVND (reference sequence). This CDR3 region has 17 residues. The CDR3 DNA is TGTGCCAGTAGTATCTGGGCTAGCGGGAGATCGGGGAATGAGCAGTTCTTC. Translated: CASSIWASGRSGNEQFF. The variable domain in full, completed from reference TRBV19 and TRBJ2-1, reads DGGITQSPKYLFRKEGQNVTLSCEQNLNHDAMYWYRQDPGQGLRLIYYSQIVNDFQKGDIAEGYSVSREKKESFPLTVTSAQKNPTAFYLCASSIWASGRSGNEQFFGPGTRLTVL.

CDR3 sequence: CASSPRQGVGYGYTF. As DNA, the CDR3 is TGTGCCAGCAGTCCCAGACAGGGGGTCGGCTATGGCTACACCTTC. The chain joins TRBV27 to TRBJ1-2; 9 nucleotides match TRBD1. J lost 4 bases, V lost 5 bases, and 8 bases had no gene match. The V gene's germline CDR1 is MNHEY and CDR2 SMNVEV (reference sequence). The CDR3 extends over 15 amino acids.

The CDR3, as DNA: TGTGCCAGCAGTTCCCCCATCGGGGGGGCCTATAGCAATGAGCAGTTCTTC. This codes for CASSSPIGGAYSNEQFF. J is TRBJ2-1 and V is TRBV27; 8 bases map to TRBD2. V shed 4 bases, J shed 6 bases, and the junction held 14 bases outside the gene matches. Germline CDR1 reads MNHEY; CDR2 reads SMNVEV (reference sequence). CDR3 length: 17 amino acids.

This chain joins TRBV10-3 and TRBJ2-3; the D gene is possibly TRBD2 (5 bases). The CDR3 is 14 amino acids. Trimming took off 8 bases at V and 4 bases at J, with 16 bases between the two ends. Germline CDR1 is ENHRY and CDR2 is SYGVKD. This CDR3 is CAISPGAVPDTQYF. CDR3 coding DNA: TGTGCCATCTCCCCAGGAGCGGTTCCAGATACGCAGTATTTT.

The chain uses TRBV15 and TRBJ1-2; TRBD1 might be the D (6 bases). The V gene lost 2 bases and the J gene lost 8 bases, with 18 bases spanning the gap. Germline V gives CDR1 LNHNV, CDR2 YYDKDF (reference sequence). The CDR3 is made up of 15 amino acids. The CDR3 coding sequence is TGTGCCACCAGCAGACAGACAGGCCCGAGGGGCGGCTACACCTTC. Residues: CATSRQTGPRGGYTF. Full variable domain (remainder filled in from reference TRBV15 and TRBJ1-2): DAMVIQNPRYQVTQFGKPVTLSCSQTLNHNVMYWYQQKSSQAPKLLFHYYDKDFNNEADTPDNFQSRRPNTSFCFLDIRSPGLGDTAMYLCATSRQTGPRGGYTFGSGTRLTVV.

The chain is built from TRBV6-5 and TRBJ2-7; 8 bases are a match to TRBD2. The CDR3 covers 16 residues. Germline CDR1 and CDR2: MNHEY and SVGAGI. With V trimmed by 4 bases and J by 2 bases, 10 bases remained unmatched. The CDR3 reads CASSSKSGSYPYEQYF. The CDR3 DNA follows: TGTGCCAGCAGTTCCAAGAGCGGGAGTTACCCCTACGAGCAGTACTTC.

The gene calls are TRBV7-9 and TRBJ2-7; TRBD2 agrees at 8 bases. Germline assignment: CDR1 SEHNR and CDR2 FQNEAQ (reference sequence). The V segment lost 5 bases and the J segment 1 base; nucleotides outside the gene matches: 7. The CDR3 length is 15 residues. The CDR3 DNA follows: TGTGCCAGCAGCCCCATAGCGGGATTGTCCTACGAGCAGTACTTC. Residues: CASSPIAGLSYEQYF.